This paragraph covers one T cell receptor beta chain sequence. This record belongs to a study of blood T cell repertoires in COVID-19. Germline V gene sequence: CDR1 SGDLS, CDR2 YYNGEE. V was clipped by 2 bases and J by 4 bases; unmatched bases: 2. The CDR3 runs to 15 residues. Generated by immunoSEQ multiplex PCR, the TCRdb table keeps only in-frame clones and is missing some. The table includes about 250,000 clones, approximately 90% detected once. Resolution of symptoms, clearance, or two negative PCRs was present in recovered Cohort 3 donors. This receptor was taken from a young woman who had recovered from COVID-19. What was sequenced was PBMCs or T cells enriched from blood (not recorded which). The J gene is TRBJ2-1, the V gene TRBV9; 11 bases map to TRBD2. The chain's CDR3 is CASSVTSGGYNEQFF. The CDR3 DNA reads as TGTGCCAGCAGCGTTACTAGCGGGGGATACAATGAGCAGTTCTTC.